Presented here are 29 T cell receptor beta chains from one specimen sequenced in a study of shared clonotypes between healthy human individuals. CD45RO negativity and positive selection for CCR7 defined naive CD8 cells, a population that excluded terminally differentiated effector memory CD45RA+ cells. The method was immunoSEQ multiplex PCR; TCRdb's version includes in-frame clones alone and lacks a portion of them. The sample has fewer than 850,000 clones, 90% to 97% seen once. Sequenced sample: naive CD8+ T cells sorted from blood. All receptors derive from a man aged 25 to 45 in good health.

The V call is TRBV7-6, the J call TRBJ2-3; TRBD1 might be the D (5 bases). The CDR3 is 14 amino acids. In germline, CDR1 is SGHVS, CDR2 FNYEAQ. Trimming cost V 5 bases and J 1 base, with 10 bases left between them. The CDR3 here is CASSPIGGTDTQYF. For the CDR3, the DNA is TGTGCCAGCAGCCCAATAGGGGGCACAGATACGCAGTATTTT.

This rearrangement joins TRBV19 to TRBJ1-5; possible D gene TRBD1, 6 bases. The CDR3 has 15 residues. Germline CDR1 LNHDA, CDR2 SQIVND (reference sequence). Trimming stripped 9 bases from V and 0 bases from J, with 15 bases between. CDR3 bases: TGTGCCAGCAGGGGACGGGTTTTTAGCAATCAGCCCCAGCATTTT. Translation: CASRGRVFSNQPQHF.

A remark on this clone: Other nucleotide sequences in the sample specify the same CDR3. The chain recombines TRBV14 with TRBJ2-7, with D hard to call. V dropped 1 base and J dropped 1 base, with 8 bases sitting between them. The length of the CDR3 is 14 residues. Per the germline V gene, CDR1 is SGHDN and CDR2 is FVKESK. In DNA, the CDR3 is TGTGCCAGCAGCCAAGTTTCTGGGTCCTACGAGCAGTACTTC. Residues: CASSQVSGSYEQYF.

The rearrangement links TRBV11-2 to TRBJ2-1, with 8 positions matching TRBD1. The CDR3 is 15 residues long. The ends lost 5 bases at V and 3 bases at J; junction bases unmatched: 6. Germline V gene data show CDR1 as SGHAT and CDR2 as FQNNGV. The CDR3 spells CASSMTGADYNEQFF. The CDR3 DNA reads TGTGCCAGCAGCATGACAGGGGCCGACTACAATGAGCAGTTCTTC. Full variable domain (remainder filled in from reference TRBV11-2 and TRBJ2-1): EAGVAQSPRYKIIEKRQSVAFWCNPISGHATLYWYQQILGQGPKLLIQFQNNGVVDDSQLPKDRFSAERLKGVDSTLKIQPAKLEDSAVYLCASSMTGADYNEQFFGPGTRLTVL.

V and J are TRBV30 and TRBJ2-3; weak D call: TRBD2 (5 bases). Germline CDR1 reads GTSNPN; CDR2 reads SVGIG (reference sequence). The V gene lost 3 bases and the J gene lost 6 bases, with 25 bases spanning the gap. The CDR3 has 17 residues. The CDR3 protein is CAWRIPDLAHIGDTQYF. The DNA of the CDR3 is TGTGCCTGGAGGATCCCGGACCTAGCCCACATTGGGGATACGCAGTATTTT.

This rearrangement joins TRBV5-6 to TRBJ2-7; TRBD2 matches 11 bases. The V and J ends lost 3 bases and 6 bases, in that order; junction bases with no gene match: 5. The germline V gene has CDR1 SGHDT and CDR2 YYEEEE. This CDR3 has 14 residues. The CDR3 DNA reads TGTGCCAGCAGCTCGATTAGCGGGAGGGCCGAGCAGTACTTC. This gives the protein CASSSISGRAEQYF.

The chain recombines TRBV7-9 with TRBJ2-7; 10 bases agree with TRBD1. CDR1 and CDR2 (germline): SEHNR, FQNEAQ (reference sequence). The J segment lost 1 base and the V segment lost 6 bases, leaving 9 bases of the junction unmatched. The CDR3 sequence is 16 residues long. This chain's CDR3 is CASSIPPGQGSYEQYF. The CDR3 DNA follows: TGTGCCAGCAGTATTCCCCCGGGACAGGGGTCCTACGAGCAGTACTTC.

V gene TRBV6-6 combines with J gene TRBJ1-2; D gene unclear. The CDR3 is 14 residues long. Germline lookup yields CDR1 MNHNY and CDR2 SVGAGI (reference sequence). Trimming shortened V by 0 bases and J by 1 base, and 6 bases separated the two germline ends. CDR3 bases: TGTGCCAGCAGTTACTCTCCGGATAACTATGGCTACACCTTC. Its translation: CASSYSPDNYGYTF.

This clone was picked up a small number of times. This sequence joins TRBV6-4 and TRBJ2-3; D is undetermined. V was shortened by 2 bases and J by 0 bases, with 3 bases between the two germline ends. In germline, CDR1 is MRHNA, CDR2 SNTAGT. The CDR3 is 13 amino acids. CDR3 DNA: TGTGCCAGCAGTGACAGGAGCACAGATACGCAGTATTTT. Its protein product is CASSDRSTDTQYF.

The chain employs TRBV6-1 and TRBJ1-1; no definite D call. Between the trimmed V and J ends, which lost 1 base and 0 bases, there was a span of 9 bases. The CDR3 sequence is 15 residues long. Germline CDR1 MNHNS, CDR2 SASEGT. The CDR3 sequence: CASSEGRLVNTEAFF. The CDR3 DNA reads TGTGCCAGCAGTGAAGGAAGGCTCGTGAACACTGAAGCTTTCTTT.

V and J are TRBV6-1 and TRBJ2-1; 11 bases are a match to TRBD2. CDR1 is MNHNS, CDR2 SASEGT, per germline. V gave up 3 bases and J gave up 8 bases; unmatched junction bases: 6. The length of the CDR3 is 15 residues. CDR3 loop: CASSEGSGRADEQFF. CDR3 in DNA: TGTGCCAGCAGTGAGGGTAGCGGGAGGGCCGATGAGCAGTTCTTC.

This chain uses TRBV11-2 with TRBJ2-7; TRBD2 matches at 7 bases. CDR3 length equals 12 residues. J was trimmed by 5 bases and V by 7 bases; bases with no gene match: 5. Germline-derived CDR1 and CDR2 are SGHAT and FQNNGV. In DNA, the CDR3 is TGTGCCAGCACTAGCGGCCCCGACGAGCAGTACTTC. Translated: CASTSGPDEQYF.

This clone occurred once. The J gene is TRBJ2-5, the V gene TRBV7-8, with TRBD1 as a possible D gene (6 bases). Germline V lookup: CDR1 SGHVS, CDR2 FQNEAQ. Trimming took off 6 bases at V and 0 bases at J, with 11 bases between the two ends. This CDR3 is built from 14 residues. CDR3 nucleotides: TGTGCCAGCAGGATTAGGGGGTACCAAGAGACCCAGTACTTC. Translation gives CASRIRGYQETQYF.

This chain connects TRBV11-2 to TRBJ2-7, with D hard to call. Germline assignment: CDR1 SGHAT and CDR2 FQNNGV. Trimming cost V 6 bases and J 1 base, with 16 bases left between them. CDR3 size: 15 residues. The CDR3 DNA is TGTGCCAGCAGGTTTAGAAGTGATTCGTCCTACGAGCAGTACTTC. Translating gives CASRFRSDSSYEQYF.

The rearrangement links TRBV19 to TRBJ2-7, with 9 bases matching TRBD1. This CDR3 region has 11 residues. Per the germline V gene, CDR1 is LNHDA and CDR2 is SQIVND (reference sequence). V shed 6 bases, J shed 7 bases, and the junction held 1 base outside the gene matches. DNA of the CDR3: TGTGCCAGTAGCGGGACAGGGGAGCAGTACTTC. It yields the protein CASSGTGEQYF.

The V call is TRBV27, the J call TRBJ2-1, with 10 nucleotides matching TRBD2. Germline-derived CDR1 and CDR2 are MNHEY and SMNVEV (reference sequence). This CDR3 comprises 15 residues. The V gene end was trimmed by 7 bases and the J gene end by 6 bases; junction bases not matched to a gene: 9. In nucleotides, the CDR3 is TGTGCCAGCACCGTTAGCGGGAGGCCAACCAATGAGCAGTTCTTC. Protein sequence: CASTVSGRPTNEQFF.

This clone appeared once. This sequence joins TRBV4-3 and TRBJ2-7; 7 nucleotides line up with TRBD1. V was pared by 1 base and J by 3 bases, with 12 bases of the junction left unmatched. From germline, CDR1 is LGHNA and CDR2 YSLEER. This CDR3 is built from 17 residues. The CDR3 is CASSQVATFDRDYEQYF. The CDR3 DNA reads as TGCGCCAGCAGCCAAGTGGCGACTTTCGACAGGGACTACGAGCAGTACTTC.

V gene TRBV27 combines with J gene TRBJ2-1, with D hard to call. Germline assignment: CDR1 MNHEY and CDR2 SMNVEV (reference sequence). The CDR3 consists of 12 residues. Trimming pared 6 bases from V and 2 bases from J, leaving 5 bases between. In nucleotides, the CDR3 is TGTGCCAGCAGCCGGGCCTACAATGAGCAGTTCTTC. Residues: CASSRAYNEQFF.

The chain recombines TRBV7-9 with TRBJ2-1; D uncertain. The V gene lost 2 bases and the J gene lost 10 bases, with 9 bases spanning the gap. The CDR3 covers 12 residues. Germline V gives CDR1 SEHNR, CDR2 FQNEAQ (reference sequence). CDR3 coding DNA: TGTGCCAGCAGCTTATCTCTGGGGGAGCAGTTCTTC. Amino acid sequence: CASSLSLGEQFF. Filled out from reference TRBV7-9 and TRBJ2-1, the complete variable domain reads DTGVSQNPRHKITKRGQNVTFRCDPISEHNRLYWYRQTLGQGPEFLTYFQNEAQLEKSRLLSDRFSAERPKGSFSTLEIQRTEQGDSAMYLCASSLSLGEQFFGPGTRLTVL.

The gene calls are TRBV27 and TRBJ2-7; 9 nucleotides align to TRBD1. This CDR3 is 18 amino acids long. V gave up 3 bases and J gave up 5 bases; unmatched junction bases: 17. CDR1 MNHEY and CDR2 SMNVEV come from the germline V gene (reference sequence). The CDR3 bases are TGTGCCAGCAGTTTCTTTGGGACAGGGCCAAGGATGGTCGACGAGCAGTACTTC. This translates into CASSFFGTGPRMVDEQYF.

The chain uses TRBV28 and TRBJ1-1; the match to TRBD1 covers 10 bases. Germline V lookup: CDR1 MDHEN, CDR2 SYDVKM. This CDR3 has 17 residues. Unmatched junction bases numbered 12, after V lost 5 bases and J lost 3 bases. The DNA of the CDR3 is TGTGCCAGCAGTCCGCCCGACAGGGGGCGCTTGGACACTGAAGCTTTCTTT. Protein: CASSPPDRGRLDTEAFF.

V gene TRBV2 combines with J gene TRBJ2-7, with D hard to call. There are 13 residues in the CDR3. The V end lost 3 bases, the J end lost 2 bases, and 8 bases lay between the germline ends. CDR1 and CDR2 (germline): SNHLY, FYNNEI. CDR3 protein: CASSEWGTYEQYF. CDR3 in DNA: TGTGCCAGCAGTGAGTGGGGTACCTACGAGCAGTACTTC.

The rearrangement links TRBV9 to TRBJ2-7; possibly TRBD2 for D (5 bases). This CDR3 spans 14 amino acids. V lost 4 bases and J lost 0, with 11 bases in between. Germline V gene sequence: CDR1 SGDLS, CDR2 YYNGEE. DNA of the CDR3: TGTGCCAGCAGCCCAGAGCGGAGCTCCTACGAGCAGTACTTC. It translates to CASSPERSSYEQYF.

This chain uses TRBV7-9 with TRBJ2-3; D unclear. The CDR3 is made up of 12 amino acids. V was clipped by 3 bases and J by 5 bases, with 6 bases between them. Germline V gene sequence: CDR1 SEHNR, CDR2 FQNEAQ (reference sequence). DNA for the CDR3: TGTGCCAGCAGCTTTATGGAAGATACGCAGTATTTT. Protein: CASSFMEDTQYF.

This chain joins TRBV7-6 and TRBJ1-1, with a weak D call TRBD1 (5 bases). The CDR3 is 14 amino acids. V was shortened by 6 bases and J by 4 bases, with 15 bases between the two germline ends. The germline CDR1 and CDR2 sequences are SGHVS and FNYEAQ. The CDR3 DNA reads as TGTGCCAGCAGTACAGGTGCAGGAAGCACTGAAGCTTTCTTT. As protein: CASSTGAGSTEAFF.

This clone was counted once. V gene TRBV7-2 combines with J gene TRBJ2-2; TRBD2 aligns across 13 bases. The V segment lost 0 bases and the J segment 4 bases; nucleotides outside the gene matches: 2. The CDR3 is made up of 17 amino acids. Germline V gene data show CDR1 as SGHTA and CDR2 as FQGNSA. CDR3 protein: CASSLALAGGSTGELFF. The CDR3 DNA is TGTGCCAGCAGCTTAGCACTAGCGGGAGGGTCCACCGGGGAGCTGTTTTTT.

V usage is TRBV21-1 and J usage is TRBJ2-5. TRBV21-1 is a known pseudogene. The CDR3 consists of 15 residues. The CDR3 loop reads CASSAPGHGGGTQYF. The CDR3 bases are TGTGCCAGCAGCGCTCCGGGACACGGGGGCGGGACCCAGTACTTC.

This chain uses TRBV9 with TRBJ1-4, with a weak D call TRBD1 (5 bases). CDR1 and CDR2 (germline): SGDLS, YYNGEE. This CDR3 region has 16 residues. V gave up 3 bases and J gave up 0 bases, with 12 bases separating them. CDR3 sequence reads: CASSAGTATTNEKLFF. The CDR3, as DNA: TGTGCCAGCAGCGCCGGGACGGCAACAACTAATGAAAAACTGTTTTTT.

This sequence joins TRBV2 and TRBJ2-4; D may be TRBD2 (5 bases). V was cut by 4 bases and J by 6 bases, with 13 bases left in between. This CDR3 is 14 amino acids long. Germline V gene sequence: CDR1 SNHLY, CDR2 FYNNEI. In DNA form, the CDR3 reads TGTGCCAGCAGTGCGGGGTCATCGGCAAACATTCAGTACTTC. Its protein product is CASSAGSSANIQYF.